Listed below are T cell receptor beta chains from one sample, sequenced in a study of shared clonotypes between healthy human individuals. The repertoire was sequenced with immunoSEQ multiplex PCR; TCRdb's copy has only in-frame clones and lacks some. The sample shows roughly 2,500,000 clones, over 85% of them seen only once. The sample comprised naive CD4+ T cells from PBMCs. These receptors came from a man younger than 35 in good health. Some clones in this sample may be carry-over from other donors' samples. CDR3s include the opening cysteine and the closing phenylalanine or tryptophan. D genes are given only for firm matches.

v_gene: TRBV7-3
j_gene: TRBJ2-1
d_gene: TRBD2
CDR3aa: CASSPTPSGANYNEQFF
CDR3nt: TGTGCCAGCAGCCCAACCCCTAGCGGAGCTAACTACAATGAGCAGTTCTTC

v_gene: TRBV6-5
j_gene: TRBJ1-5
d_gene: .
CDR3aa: CASSYGGQPQHF
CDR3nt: TGTGCCAGCAGTTACGGGGGCCAGCCCCAGCATTTT

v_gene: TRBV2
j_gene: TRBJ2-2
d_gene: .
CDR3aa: CACRAIGTGELFF
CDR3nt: TGTGCCTGCCGGGCAATTGGGACCGGGGAGCTGTTTTTT

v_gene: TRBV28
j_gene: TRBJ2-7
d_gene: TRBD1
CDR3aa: CASRRTGPYEQYF
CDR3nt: TGTGCCAGCAGACGGACAGGCCCCTACGAGCAGTACTTC

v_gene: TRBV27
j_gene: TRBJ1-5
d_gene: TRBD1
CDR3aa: CASSLDRQYQPQHF
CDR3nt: TGTGCCAGCAGTTTGGACAGGCAATATCAGCCCCAGCATTTT

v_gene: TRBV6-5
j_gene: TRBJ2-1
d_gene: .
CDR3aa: CASSTGGALSDEQFF
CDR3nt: TGTGCCAGCAGTACAGGGGGGGCTCTTAGCGATGAGCAGTTCTTC

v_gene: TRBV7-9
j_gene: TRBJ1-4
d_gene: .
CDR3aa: CASRQYPPSRTNEKLFF
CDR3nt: TGTGCCAGCAGGCAATACCCTCCCTCCCGCACAAATGAAAAACTGTTTTTT

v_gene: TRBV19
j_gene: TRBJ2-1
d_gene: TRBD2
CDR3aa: CASRLAGAYNEQFF
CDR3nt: TGTGCCAGTCGTCTAGCGGGAGCCTACAATGAGCAGTTCTTC

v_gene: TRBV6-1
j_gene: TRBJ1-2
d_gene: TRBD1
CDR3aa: CASSGQGRIYGYTF
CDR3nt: TGTGCCAGCAGTGGACAGGGACGGATCTATGGCTACACCTTC

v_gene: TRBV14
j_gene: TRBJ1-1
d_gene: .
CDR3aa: CASSQLGTRNTEAFF
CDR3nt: TGTGCCAGCAGCCAACTAGGGACGAGGAACACTGAAGCTTTCTTT

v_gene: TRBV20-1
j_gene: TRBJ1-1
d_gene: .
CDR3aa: CSAPQGEAFF
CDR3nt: TGCAGTGCACCACAGGGTGAAGCTTTCTTT